This TCR beta chain came from a study of T cells in Graves' hyperthyroidism and ophthalmopathy. Across the study: Peripheral blood was drawn at first diagnosis, prior to all treatment.

V gave up 5 bases and J gave up 5 bases, with 15 bases separating them. Per germline, CDR1 MNHEY and CDR2 SMNVEV (reference sequence). The length of the CDR3 is 14 residues. Diagnostic assessment was based on clinical symptoms, serum thyroxine and TRAb, thyroid ultrasound and orbital computed tomography. There were TCR beta CDR3 regions amplified from RNA transcripts. Primed by the HTBI set, a first-round RT-PCR was run on the TCR CDR3. TCRdb re-called the multiplex PCR reads with MiXCR, one entry per CDR3 protein. Here the sample spans about 350,000 distinct CDR3 sequences, roughly an eighth being singletons. This clonotype showed up many times.

This clonotype originated in a woman aged 35 to 49 with Graves' ophthalmopathy. Sequenced: blood. This chain uses TRBV27 with TRBJ2-5; D is uncertain. The CDR3 DNA is TGTGCCAGCAGTCGCAGGTTCAGCGTTGAGACCCAGTACTTC. This translates into CASSRRFSVETQYF.